This T cell receptor (beta chain) is drawn from a study of blood T cell repertoires in COVID-19. The CDR3 runs 18 residues. This table comes from immunoSEQ multiplex PCR, and its TCRdb copy is limited to in-frame clones, with some not included. The table records approximately 260,000 clones, more than 80% of them present only once. The J gene is TRBJ1-4, the V gene TRBV21-1; whether TRBD1, the table's D call, matches the DNA was not checked. TRBV21-1 is recorded as a pseudogene. The sequencing input was peripheral blood. The receptor was derived from a woman between 40 and 50 years old with acute or convalescent COVID-19. CDR3 nucleotides: TGTGCCAGCAGCAAAGGGTTGTACAGGGGATGGAGTGATGAAAAACTGTTTTTT. The encoded protein is CASSKGLYRGWSDEKLFF.